Listed below are T cell receptor beta chains from one sample, sequenced in a study of blood T cells in healthy people across ages. TCRdb re-derived calls from the 5' RACE reads in MiXCR, one entry per CDR3 protein. The profile shows approximately 790,000 distinct CDR3 sequences, approximately 67% of them singletons. Sequenced material: blood. These receptors were taken from a man younger than 40 in good health. Both conserved end residues are part of each CDR3. Fields, in order: D gene, J gene, V gene, clone size, CDR3 protein, CDR3 DNA. D genes are given only for firm matches. Clone size is stated in some rows and not others, as once, few, many or a class when expanded.

>.|TRBJ1-1|TRBV10-3|.
CAISERGNTEAFF
TGTGCCATCAGTGAGAGAGGGAACACTGAAGCTTTCTTT
>.|TRBJ2-3|TRBV5-1|.
CASSFGRRAGSTDTQYF
TGCGCCAGCAGCTTTGGTCGTCGGGCGGGGAGCACAGATACGCAGTATTTT
>TRBD1|TRBJ2-1|TRBV5-1|.
CASSPRQGTAEQFF
TGCGCCAGCAGCCCTAGACAGGGAACCGCTGAGCAGTTCTTC
>.|TRBJ2-3|TRBV14|few
CASSQVTDTQYF
TGTGCCAGCAGCCAGGTCACAGATACGCAGTATTTT
>TRBD2|TRBJ2-5|TRBV7-2|.
CASSWGGREGETQYF
TGTGCCAGCAGCTGGGGCGGCAGGGAGGGAGAGACCCAGTACTTC
>.|TRBJ2-4|TRBV4-2|few
CASSLGRRDGNIQYF
TGTGCCAGCAGTCTAGGACGGAGGGATGGAAACATTCAGTACTTC
>TRBD2|TRBJ2-3|TRBV7-3|.
CASSLNAGGTDTQYF
TGTGCCAGCAGCTTAAATGCGGGGGGCACAGATACGCAGTATTTT
>TRBD1|TRBJ2-4|TRBV4-2|.
CASSLASGQGGNIQYF
TGTGCCAGCAGCCTTGCAAGCGGACAGGGGGGAAACATTCAGTACTTC
>.|TRBJ2-3|TRBV28|.
CASSLGGTVTDTQYF
TGTGCCAGCAGTTTAGGCGGCACGGTCACAGATACGCAGTATTTT
>.|TRBJ2-3|TRBV19|.
CASKERHTDTQYF
TGTGCCAGTAAGGAGCGGCACACAGATACGCAGTATTTC
>TRBD1|TRBJ1-2|TRBV20-1|.
CSKPYRGVDGYTF
TGCAGCAAGCCTTACAGGGGTGTAGATGGCTACACCTTC
>TRBD1|TRBJ1-1|TRBV18|.
CASQPNRDRGVTEAFF
TGTGCCAGCCAACCAAATCGGGACAGGGGGGTCACTGAAGCTTTCTTT
>TRBD2|TRBJ2-7|TRBV20-1|few
CSAHSGGAFEQYF
TGCAGTGCTCACAGCGGGGGGGCTTTCGAGCAGTACTTC
>TRBD1|TRBJ1-6|TRBV20-1|.
CSARIDRAYSPLHF
TGCAGTGCTAGGATAGACAGGGCCTACTCACCCCTCCACTTT
>TRBD2|TRBJ2-1|TRBV10-3|few
CAISERTSVSNEQFF
TGTGCCATCAGTGAGAGGACTAGCGTAAGCAATGAGCAGTTCTTC
>.|TRBJ2-7|TRBV12-1|.
CASSGRLVSYEQYF
TGTGCCAGCAGCGGTAGACTAGTCTCCTACGAGCAGTACTTC
>.|TRBJ2-3|TRBV6-2/TRBV6-3|once
CASSQEEQGGKDTQYF
TGTGCCAGCAGTCAAGAGGAACAGGGAGGTAAAGATACGCAGTATTTT
>.|TRBJ2-7|TRBV19|.
CASSIIWGRTYEQYF
TGTGCCAGTAGTATTATTTGGGGCAGGACCTACGAGCAGTACTTC
>TRBD2|TRBJ2-4|TRBV5-1|few
CASSLGDGGGIQYF
TGCGCCAGCAGCTTGGGGGACGGCGGGGGCATTCAGTACTTC
>.|TRBJ1-4|TRBV20-1|many
CSARDPSGEKLFF
TGCAGTGCTAGAGACCCCTCGGGGGAAAAACTGTTTTTT
>.|TRBJ2-1|TRBV6-2/TRBV6-3|few
CASSPPRLGGPYNEQFF
TGTGCCAGCAGTCCTCCTCGCTTGGGGGGTCCGTACAATGAGCAGTTCTTC
>.|TRBJ1-4|TRBV20-1|.
CSARHDEEKLFF
TGCAGTGCTAGACACGACGAGGAAAAACTGTTTTTT
>.|TRBJ2-4|TRBV3-1|many
CASSQDSGRNIQYF
TGTGCCAGCAGCCAAGACTCAGGAAGAAACATTCAGTACTTC
>.|TRBJ2-1|TRBV6-6|.
CASTTDSYNEQFF
TGTGCCAGCACGACGGACTCCTACAATGAGCAGTTCTTC
>TRBD1|TRBJ1-5|TRBV10-3|.
CAISEGDRENQPQHF
TGTGCCATCAGTGAGGGGGACAGGGAGAATCAGCCCCAGCATTTT
>.|TRBJ2-3|TRBV20-1|.
CSASDFSSTDTQYF
TGCAGTGCTTCCGACTTTTCTAGCACAGATACGCAGTATTTT
>.|TRBJ2-3|TRBV28|.
CASSLAGRRDTQYF
TGTGCCAGCAGTTTAGCGGGGCGGCGGGATACGCAGTATTTT
>.|TRBJ2-1|TRBV7-8|.
CASSLDRMGGGLNEQFF
TGTGCCAGCAGCTTAGATCGTATGGGGGGGGGCTTAAATGAGCAGTTCTTC
>.|TRBJ1-1|TRBV20-1|.
CSAPASGKGSTEAFF
TGCAGTGCCCCGGCGAGCGGGAAGGGGAGCACTGAAGCTTTCTTT
>.|TRBJ1-2|TRBV20-1|.
CSAPGTYGYTF
TGCAGTGCTCCCGGGACCTATGGCTACACCTTC
>.|TRBJ2-5|TRBV6-5|.
CASSYATPATDLQETQYF
TGTGCCAGCAGTTATGCCACTCCGGCGACGGATTTACAAGAGACCCAGTACTTC
>.|TRBJ1-2|TRBV6-2/TRBV6-3|.
CASSYPLLRTGWDYGYTF
TGTGCCAGCAGTTACCCGCTCCTCCGGACTGGCTGGGACTATGGCTACACCTTC
>TRBD1|TRBJ2-7|TRBV5-1|.
CASSLEVTGGEQYF
TGCGCCAGCAGCTTGGAAGTGACAGGGGGCGAGCAGTACTTC
>.|TRBJ2-7|TRBV4-1|.
CASSHEDGYEQYF
TGCGCCAGCAGCCACGAGGACGGCTACGAGCAGTACTTC
>.|TRBJ2-1|TRBV7-2|.
CASSHRDTIRLYNEQFF
TGTGCCAGCAGCCACCGGGACACCATCCGACTTTACAATGAGCAGTTCTTC
>.|TRBJ1-2|TRBV4-2|.
CASSQVVGGDYGYTF
TGTGCCAGCAGCCAAGTAGTGGGGGGGGACTATGGCTACACCTTC
>.|TRBJ2-3|TRBV5-1|once
CASSLEYSSTDTQYF
TGCGCCAGCAGCTTGGAGTACAGTTCCACAGATACGCAGTATTTT
>.|TRBJ2-5|TRBV18|.
CASSPYREETQYF
TGTGCCAGCTCACCGTACAGGGAAGAGACCCAGTACTTC
>.|TRBJ2-5|TRBV9|.
CASSVRPSEETQYF
TGTGCCAGCAGCGTACGGCCTAGCGAGGAGACCCAGTACTTC
>TRBD1|TRBJ1-2|TRBV5-1|few
CASSLDGQGGTYGYTF
TGCGCCAGCAGCTTGGACGGACAGGGAGGAACCTATGGCTACACCTTC
>TRBD1|TRBJ1-2|TRBV7-3|.
CASSQGQDFYGYTF
TGTGCCAGCAGCCAGGGACAGGACTTCTATGGCTACACCTTC
>.|TRBJ2-5|TRBV10-3|few
CAISDNEETQYF
TGTGCCATCAGTGATAACGAAGAGACCCAGTACTTC
>TRBD1|TRBJ1-2|TRBV11-2|.
CASSLGPGGISNYGYTF
TGTGCCAGCAGCTTAGGCCCAGGGGGGATCTCTAACTATGGCTACACCTTC
>.|TRBJ2-5|TRBV4-2|few
CASSQGNSQETQYF
TGTGCCAGCAGCCAAGGGAACAGTCAAGAGACCCAGTACTTC
>.|TRBJ2-5|TRBV6-5|.
CASSLQIQETQYF
TGTGCCAGCAGTCTACAGATACAAGAGACCCAGTACTTC
>.|TRBJ2-5|TRBV20-1|many
CSARVQETQYF
TGCAGTGCTAGAGTCCAAGAGACCCAGTACTTC
>.|TRBJ2-7|TRBV7-3|few
CASSLMGGGYEQYF
TGTGCCAGCAGCTTAATGGGGGGCGGGTACGAGCAGTACTTC
>TRBD1|TRBJ2-7|TRBV9|.
CASSVAGQGSSEQYF
TGTGCCAGCAGCGTCGCCGGACAGGGGTCGTCCGAGCAGTACTTC
>TRBD1|TRBJ1-1|TRBV28|.
CASSAGQGLSAFF
TGTGCCAGCAGTGCCGGACAGGGATTGTCAGCTTTCTTT
>.|TRBJ2-5|TRBV27|.
CASRLRAGEQYF
TGTGCCAGCAGGTTACGAGCGGGTGAGCAGTACTTC
>.|TRBJ1-6|TRBV6-2/TRBV6-3|few
CASSYLWSPLHF
TGTGCCAGCAGTTACCTGTGGTCACCCCTCCACTTT
>.|TRBJ2-5|TRBV6-2/TRBV6-3|few
CASSSFETQYF
TGTGCCAGCAGTTCATTCGAGACCCAGTACTTC
>TRBD2|TRBJ2-1|TRBV7-2|few
CASSTTSGGGNEQFF
TGTGCCAGCAGCACCACTAGCGGGGGAGGGAATGAGCAGTTCTTC
>.|TRBJ1-5|TRBV29-1|few
CSVGQGIDQPQHF
TGCAGCGTTGGGCAGGGAATCGATCAGCCCCAGCATTTT
>.|TRBJ2-1|TRBV6-2/TRBV6-3|.
CATTWGRLQVGEQFF
TGTGCCACTACCTGGGGTAGGCTCCAGGTGGGTGAGCAGTTCTTC